The 6 T cell receptor beta chains listed next were all sequenced from one sample in a study of T cells after yellow fever vaccination. Via MiXCR, TCRdb re-called the 5' RACE reads, giving one row per CDR3 protein. The sample lists some 400,000 distinct CDR3 sequences, 6.2% seen once, with approximately 16% in the top ten. The material was PBMCs, obtained 5 days after the yellow fever booster vaccination. All receptors derive from a man aged 25 to 40 who received the YFV17D yellow fever vaccine.

This clonotype was recorded a few times. The chain couples TRBV25-1 to TRBJ2-3; TRBD2 is a possible D gene (6 bases). This CDR3 spans 16 amino acids. V shed 3 bases and J shed 4 bases, with 17 bases lying between them. Germline loops: CDR1 MGHDK, CDR2 SYGVNS. Here the CDR3 DNA reads TGTGCCAGCAGTGACCCCAAGGGAGGCCGGGCAGATACGCAGTATTTT. This encodes CASSDPKGGRADTQYF. Full variable domain (outside the CDR3, taken from reference TRBV25-1 and TRBJ2-3): EADIYQTPRYLVIGTGKKITLECSQTMGHDKMYWYQQDPGMELHLIHYSYGVNSTEKGDLSSESTVSRIRTEHFPLTLESARPSHTSQYLCASSDPKGGRADTQYFGPGTRLTVL.

A few counts support this clonotype. The chain links TRBV20-1 to TRBJ2-5; 8 positions agree with TRBD2. Trimming at V came to 5 bases and at J to 4 bases, leaving 12 bases not matched to a gene. CDR1 is DFQATT and CDR2 is SNEGSKA in the germline V gene (reference sequence). The CDR3 is made up of 15 amino acids. The CDR3 is CSAGYSGVLRETQYF. The CDR3 nucleotides read TGCAGTGCTGGGTATAGCGGGGTCCTCCGAGAGACCCAGTACTTC.

The sample holds a few counts of this clonotype. The rearrangement uses TRBV5-4 and TRBJ1-2, with 7 bases aligning to TRBD1. V shed 6 bases, J shed 3 bases, and the junction held 11 bases outside the gene matches. In germline, CDR1 is SGHNT, CDR2 YYREEE (reference sequence). The CDR3 has 15 amino acids. The CDR3 nucleotides read TGTGCCAGCACCTTAACGGCAGGGGGGGACTATGGCTACACCTTC. Encoded protein: CASTLTAGGDYGYTF.

The genes are TRBV12-3 or TRBV12-4 and TRBJ2-3; 7 bases line up with TRBD1. The ends lost 1 base at V and 6 bases at J; junction bases unmatched: 4. The CDR3 covers 14 residues. The DNA of the CDR3 is TGTGCCAGCAGTTTAGGACAGGGTCGGGATACGCAGTATTTT. As protein: CASSLGQGRDTQYF.

This clonotype was picked up a small number of times. The rearrangement uses TRBV20-1 and TRBJ2-1; no firm D call. Germline values: CDR1 DFQATT, CDR2 SNEGSKA (reference sequence). This CDR3 is 11 amino acids long. V dropped 3 bases and J dropped 5 bases, with 5 bases sitting between them. CDR3 bases: TGCAGTGCTAGGGCCCACAATGAGCAGTTCTTC. This translates into CSARAHNEQFF.

This clonotype has just a few counts. The J gene is TRBJ1-2, the V gene TRBV29-1; maybe TRBD1 (6 bases). Germline lookup yields CDR1 SQVTM and CDR2 ANQGSEA. V was trimmed by 7 bases and J by 5 bases, leaving 17 bases between them. The CDR3 extends over 13 amino acids. The CDR3 DNA sequence: TGCAGCGCACCCCTTGGGGGGGCATATGGCTACACCTTC. Translating it yields CSAPLGGAYGYTF.